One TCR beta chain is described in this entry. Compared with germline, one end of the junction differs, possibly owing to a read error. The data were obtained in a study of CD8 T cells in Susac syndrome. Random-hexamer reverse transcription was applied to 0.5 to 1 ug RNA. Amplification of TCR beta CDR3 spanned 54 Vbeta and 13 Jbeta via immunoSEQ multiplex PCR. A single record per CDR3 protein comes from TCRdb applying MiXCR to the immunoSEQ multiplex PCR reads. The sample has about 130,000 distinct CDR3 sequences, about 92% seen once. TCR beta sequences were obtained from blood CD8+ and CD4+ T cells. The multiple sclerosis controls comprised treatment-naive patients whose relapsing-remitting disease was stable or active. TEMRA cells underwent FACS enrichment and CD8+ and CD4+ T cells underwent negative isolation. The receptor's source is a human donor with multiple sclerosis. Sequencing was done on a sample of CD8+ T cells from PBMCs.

CDR3 nucleotide sequence: TGTGCCAGCACTGAAGGGAGGTACCCGTTCTTC. This codes for CASTEGRYPFF. This rearrangement joins TRBV25-1 to TRBJ2-1; the D gene is possibly TRBD2 (6 bases). CDR3 length: 11 amino acids. In germline, CDR1 is MGHDK, CDR2 SYGVNS.